The source of this T cell receptor (beta chain) is a study of human T cells and chemical hapten exposure. Study as a whole: Patch tests delivered 0.01% DPC to the upper back and were evaluated at 6 days.

The time point was: patch test 1, 2 weeks after DPC sensitization. The sample's treatment: therapeutic diphenylcyclopropenone sensitization with weekly scalp DPC. This clonotype was observed a handful of times. TCRdb re-derived calls from the RACE reads in MiXCR, one entry per CDR3 protein. The sample lists around 120,000 distinct CDR3 sequences, roughly 13% occurring once. The TCR was taken from a man aged 18 to 29 with alopecia areata. Some clones in this sample may be carry-over from other donors' samples. This specimen consisted of whole blood, obtained in connection with sensitization to the hapten diphenylcyclopropenone (DPC).

CDR3 in DNA: TGTGCCAGCAGTTTGGGACAGGGCAATGAGCAGTTCTTC. Translating it yields CASSLGQGNEQFF. The rearrangement joins TRBV12-3 or TRBV12-4 to TRBJ2-1, with 9 bases aligning to TRBD1. V trimming: 3 bases; J trimming: 6 bases; junction bases outside the gene matches: 0. The CDR3 has 13 residues.